This T cell receptor (beta chain) was identified during a study of control samples from healthy donors and cancer patients. Trimming removed 6 bases at V and 5 bases at J, with 22 bases between. The CDR3 contains 16 residues. Looked up from germline, CDR1 is LGHDT and CDR2 is YNNKEL (reference sequence). This clone was seen a single time. The data were produced by immunoSEQ multiplex PCR, yet TCRdb's version contains in-frame clones alone and is incomplete. Among about 190,000 clones listed, approximately 90% were seen once. The specimen sequenced was blood. The chain combines TRBV3-1 (or the pseudogene TRBV3-2) with TRBJ1-2; weak D call: TRBD1 (5 bases). This receptor was identified in a man aged 30 to 39 in good health. The CDR3 DNA sequence: TGTGCCAGCAGTCCTTCGCAGGGCCAAGCAAGGTATGGCTACACCTTC. Translation gives CASSPSQGQARYGYTF.